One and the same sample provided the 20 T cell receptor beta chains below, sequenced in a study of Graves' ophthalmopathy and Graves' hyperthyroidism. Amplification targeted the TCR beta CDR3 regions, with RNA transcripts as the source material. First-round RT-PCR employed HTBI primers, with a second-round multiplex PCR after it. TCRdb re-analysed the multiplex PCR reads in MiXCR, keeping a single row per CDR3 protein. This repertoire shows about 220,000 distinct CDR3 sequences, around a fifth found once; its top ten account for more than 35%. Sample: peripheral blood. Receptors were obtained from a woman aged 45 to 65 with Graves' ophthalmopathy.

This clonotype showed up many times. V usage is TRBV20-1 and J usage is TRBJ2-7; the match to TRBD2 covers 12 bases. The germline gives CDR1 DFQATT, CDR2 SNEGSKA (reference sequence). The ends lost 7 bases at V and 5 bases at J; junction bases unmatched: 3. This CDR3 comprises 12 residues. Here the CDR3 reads CSGTSGMDEQYF. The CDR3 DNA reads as TGCAGTGGGACTAGCGGGATGGACGAGCAGTACTTC.

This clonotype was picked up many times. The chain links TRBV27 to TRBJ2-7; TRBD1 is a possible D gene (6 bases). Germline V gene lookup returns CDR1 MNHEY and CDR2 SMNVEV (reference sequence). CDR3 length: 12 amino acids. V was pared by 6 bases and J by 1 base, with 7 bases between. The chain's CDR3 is CASRQGSYEQYF. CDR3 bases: TGTGCCAGCAGACAGGGTTCCTACGAGCAGTACTTC.

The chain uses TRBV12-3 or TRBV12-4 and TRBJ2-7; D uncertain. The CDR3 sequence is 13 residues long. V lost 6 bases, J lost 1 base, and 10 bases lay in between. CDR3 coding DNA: TGTGCCAGCAGCTCCCTCAGTTCCTACGAGCAGTACTTC. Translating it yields CASSSLSSYEQYF.

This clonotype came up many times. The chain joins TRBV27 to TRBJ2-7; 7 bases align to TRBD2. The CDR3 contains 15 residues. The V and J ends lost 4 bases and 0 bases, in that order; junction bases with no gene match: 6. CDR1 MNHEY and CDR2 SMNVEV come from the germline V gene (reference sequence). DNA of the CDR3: TGTGCCAGCAGTTATTTGCGGGAGAGCTCCTACGAGCAGTACTTC. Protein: CASSYLRESSYEQYF.

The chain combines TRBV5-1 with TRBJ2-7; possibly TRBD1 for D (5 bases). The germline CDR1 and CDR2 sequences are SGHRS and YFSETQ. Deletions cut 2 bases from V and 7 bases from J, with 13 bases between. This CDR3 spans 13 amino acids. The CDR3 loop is CASSLGVSGEQYF. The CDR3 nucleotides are TGCGCCAGCAGCTTAGGGGTCAGTGGAGAGCAGTACTTC.

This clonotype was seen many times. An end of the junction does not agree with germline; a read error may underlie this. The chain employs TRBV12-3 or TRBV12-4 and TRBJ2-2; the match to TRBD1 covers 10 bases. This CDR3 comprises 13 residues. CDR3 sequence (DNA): TGTGCCAGCAGTTCGCGGACAGGGGGGGGGCTGTTTTTT. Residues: CASSSRTGGGLFF.

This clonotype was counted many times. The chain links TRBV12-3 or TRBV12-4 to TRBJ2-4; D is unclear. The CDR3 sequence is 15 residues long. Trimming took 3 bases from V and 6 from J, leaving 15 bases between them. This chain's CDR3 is CASSLNSPLGNIQYF. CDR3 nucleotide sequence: TGTGCCAGCAGTTTGAATTCCCCATTAGGAAACATTCAGTACTTC.

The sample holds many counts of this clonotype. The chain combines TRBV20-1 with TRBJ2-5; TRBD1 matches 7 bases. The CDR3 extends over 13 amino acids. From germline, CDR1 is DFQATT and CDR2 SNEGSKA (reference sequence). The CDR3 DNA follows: TGCATAGAATTGACAGGGTACCAAGAGACCCAGTACTTC. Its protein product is CIELTGYQETQYF.

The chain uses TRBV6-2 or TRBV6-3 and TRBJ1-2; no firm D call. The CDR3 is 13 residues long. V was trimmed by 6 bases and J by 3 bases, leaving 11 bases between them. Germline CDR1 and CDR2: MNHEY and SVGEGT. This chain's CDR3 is CASSITTYYGYTF. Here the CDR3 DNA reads TGTGCCAGCAGCATTACAACCTACTATGGCTACACCTTC.

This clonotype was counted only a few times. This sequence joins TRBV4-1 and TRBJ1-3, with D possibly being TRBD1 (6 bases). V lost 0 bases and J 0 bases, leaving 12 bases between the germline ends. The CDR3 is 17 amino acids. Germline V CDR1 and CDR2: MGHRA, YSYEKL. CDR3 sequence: CASSQDGTRGSGNTIYF. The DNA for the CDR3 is TGCGCCAGCAGCCAAGATGGGACAAGGGGCTCTGGAAACACCATATATTTT.

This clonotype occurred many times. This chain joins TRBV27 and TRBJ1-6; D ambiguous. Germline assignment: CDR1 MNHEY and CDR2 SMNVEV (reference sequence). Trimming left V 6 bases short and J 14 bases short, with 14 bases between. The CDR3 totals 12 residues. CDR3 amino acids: CASRPEGSALHF. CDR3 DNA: TGTGCCAGCAGACCCGAGGGATCTGCCCTCCACTTT.

The CDR3 region is CSGDMNTEAFF. DNA of the CDR3: TGCAGCGGGGACATGAACACTGAAGCTTTCTTT. V gene TRBV29-1 combines with J gene TRBJ1-1; maybe TRBD1 (6 bases). V shed 7 bases and J shed 0 bases, with 6 bases lying between them. This CDR3 is 11 amino acids long. The germline CDR1 and CDR2 sequences are SQVTM and ANQGSEA. The whole variable domain, remainder taken from reference TRBV29-1 and TRBJ1-1, is SAVISQKPSRDICQRGTSLTIQCQVDSQVTMMFWYRQQPGQSLTLIATANQGSEATYESGFVIDKFPISRPNLTFSTLTVSNMSPEDSSIYLCSGDMNTEAFFGQGTRLTVV.

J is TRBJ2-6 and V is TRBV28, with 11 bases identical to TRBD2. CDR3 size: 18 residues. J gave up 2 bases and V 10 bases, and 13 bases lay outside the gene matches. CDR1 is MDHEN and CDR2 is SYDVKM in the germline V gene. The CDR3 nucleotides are TGTGCCACCGAGCCCCAACTAGCGGGAGATACTGGGGCCAACGTCCTGACTTTC. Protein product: CATEPQLAGDTGANVLTF. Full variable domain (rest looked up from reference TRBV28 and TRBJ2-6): DVKVTQSSRYLVKRTGEKVFLECVQDMDHENMFWYRQDPGLGLRLIYFSYDVKMKEKGDIPEGYSVSREKKERFSLILESASTNQTSMYLCATEPQLAGDTGANVLTFGAGSRLTVL.

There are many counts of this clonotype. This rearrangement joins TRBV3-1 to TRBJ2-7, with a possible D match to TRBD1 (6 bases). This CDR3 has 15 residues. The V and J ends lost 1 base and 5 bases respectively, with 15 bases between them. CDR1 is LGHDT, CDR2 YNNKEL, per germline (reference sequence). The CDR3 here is CASSQGSSTGNEQYF. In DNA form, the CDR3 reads TGTGCCAGCAGCCAAGGAAGCTCCACAGGGAACGAGCAGTACTTC.

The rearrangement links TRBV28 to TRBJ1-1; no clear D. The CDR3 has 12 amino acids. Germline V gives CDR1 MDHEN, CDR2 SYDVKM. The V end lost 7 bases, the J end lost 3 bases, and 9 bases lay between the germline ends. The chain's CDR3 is CASNEPDTEAFF. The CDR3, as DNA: TGTGCCAGCAACGAACCTGACACTGAAGCTTTCTTT.

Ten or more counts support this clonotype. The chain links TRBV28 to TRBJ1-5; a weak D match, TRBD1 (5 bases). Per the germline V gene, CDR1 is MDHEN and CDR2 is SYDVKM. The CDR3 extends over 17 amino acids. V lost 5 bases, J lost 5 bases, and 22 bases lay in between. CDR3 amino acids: CASSPQPGRGVYQPQHF. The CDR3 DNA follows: TGTGCCAGCAGTCCCCAACCGGGACGGGGGGTTTATCAGCCCCAGCATTTT.

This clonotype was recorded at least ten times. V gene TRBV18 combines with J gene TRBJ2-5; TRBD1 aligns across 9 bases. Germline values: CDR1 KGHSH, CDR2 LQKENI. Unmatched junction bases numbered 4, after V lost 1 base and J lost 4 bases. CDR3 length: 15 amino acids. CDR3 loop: CASSPRTGVGETQYF. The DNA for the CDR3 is TGTGCCAGCTCACCACGGACAGGGGTAGGAGAGACCCAGTACTTC.

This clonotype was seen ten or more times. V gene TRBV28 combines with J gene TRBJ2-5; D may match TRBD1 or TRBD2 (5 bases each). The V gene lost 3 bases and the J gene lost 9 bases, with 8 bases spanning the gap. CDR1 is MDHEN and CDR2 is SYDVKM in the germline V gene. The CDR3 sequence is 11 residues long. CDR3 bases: TGTGCCAGCAGTTTGAGAGGGGCCCAGTACTTC. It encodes CASSLRGAQYF.

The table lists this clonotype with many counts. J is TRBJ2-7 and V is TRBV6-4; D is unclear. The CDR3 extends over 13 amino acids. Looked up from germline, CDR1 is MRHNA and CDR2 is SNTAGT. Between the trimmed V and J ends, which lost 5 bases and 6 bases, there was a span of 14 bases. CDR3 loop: CASSSLTIGEQYF. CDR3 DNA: TGTGCCAGCAGTTCCTTGACGATTGGCGAGCAGTACTTC.

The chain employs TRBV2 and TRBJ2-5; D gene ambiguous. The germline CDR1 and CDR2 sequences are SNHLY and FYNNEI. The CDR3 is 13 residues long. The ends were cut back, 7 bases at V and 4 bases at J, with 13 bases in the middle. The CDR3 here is CASKWDKGETQYF. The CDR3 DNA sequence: TGTGCCAGCAAATGGGATAAGGGAGAGACCCAGTACTTC.